Shown below are 21 T cell receptor beta chains from a single sample sequenced in a study of T cell repertoires in cytomegalovirus infection. TCRdb reanalysed the reads using MiXCR and keeps one entry per CDR3 protein. Of hundreds of thousands of distinct CDR3 sequences in the sample, 42% were seen once. For these TCRs, the target antigens are not known. The source material was cultured PBMCs, sampled from culture after CMV antigen stimulation. All receptors derive from a human donor in good health (CMV status not recorded). Some clones in this sample may be carry-over from other donors' samples.

The chain couples TRBV7-2 to TRBJ2-4; D not certain. Germline CDR1 reads SGHTA; CDR2 reads FQGNSA. The ends were cut back, 1 base at V and 15 bases at J, with 10 bases in the middle. The CDR3 runs 11 residues. The CDR3, as DNA: TGTGCCAGCAGCTTAGAGGCCAAGTTGTACTTC. It codes for CASSLEAKLYF.

This clonotype was recorded at least ten times. CDR3 in DNA: TGTGCCAGCAGCCCCGGGGTCCAAGAGACCCAGTACTTC. Protein product: CASSPGVQETQYF. The V and J genes are TRBV18 and TRBJ2-5, with D maybe TRBD2 (5 bases). This CDR3 contains 13 residues. Germline CDR1 and CDR2: KGHSH and LQKENI. Trimming took off 8 bases at V and 1 base at J, with 11 bases between the two ends. The full variable domain, in which reference TRBV18 and TRBJ2-5 provide the parts outside the CDR3, is NAGVMQNPRHLVRRRGQEARLRCSPMKGHSHVYWYRQLPEEGLKFMVYLQKENIIDESGMPKERFSAEFPKEGPSILRIQQVVRGDSAAYFCASSPGVQETQYFGPGTRLLVL.

J is TRBJ2-7 and V is TRBV9, with D tentatively TRBD1 or TRBD2 (6 bases each). The CDR3 extends over 17 amino acids. V gave up 0 bases and J gave up 5 bases, with 21 bases separating them. Germline lookup yields CDR1 SGDLS and CDR2 YYNGEE. The DNA of the CDR3 is TGTGCCAGCAGCGTAGGTGGGGGGCCCGGCTGGTTAGACGAGCAGTACTTC. Translated, it gives CASSVGGGPGWLDEQYF.

The table lists this clonotype with a few counts. V and J are TRBV6-1 and TRBJ2-1; 15 positions agree with TRBD2. The CDR3 contains 18 residues. Germline V lookup: CDR1 MNHNS, CDR2 SASEGT. J was trimmed by 8 bases and V by 7 bases; bases with no gene match: 15. CDR3 in DNA: TGTGCCAGCATTACGCCCCGGACTAGCGGGAGGGCCTCAGATGAGCAGTTCTTC. Protein: CASITPRTSGRASDEQFF.

This clonotype appeared a few times. The chain has TRBV28 and TRBJ2-1; 12 bases map to TRBD2. The V segment lost 5 bases and the J segment 4 bases; nucleotides outside the gene matches: 9. The CDR3 totals 17 residues. Germline CDR1 reads MDHEN; CDR2 reads SYDVKM. CDR3 protein: CASSTSSGGAEYNEQFF. The CDR3 bases are TGTGCCAGCAGTACCTCTAGCGGGGGGGCCGAATACAATGAGCAGTTCTTC.

This chain connects TRBV18 to TRBJ2-5; D perhaps matches TRBD1 (5 bases). V was trimmed by 2 bases and J by 1 base, leaving 11 bases between them. CDR3 length equals 15 residues. Per the germline V gene, CDR1 is KGHSH and CDR2 is LQKENI. CDR3 nucleotides: TGTGCCAGCTCACCAAGGGGTATCCTCCAAGAGACCCAGTACTTC. This codes for CASSPRGILQETQYF.

The CDR3 protein is CASSSTGTGIYEQYF. The CDR3 coding sequence is TGTGCCAGCAGTTCCACCGGGACAGGGATTTACGAGCAGTACTTC. This chain uses TRBV6-5 with TRBJ2-7, with 9 bases matching TRBD1. With V trimmed by 4 bases and J by 4 bases, 8 bases remained unmatched. Germline loops: CDR1 MNHEY, CDR2 SVGAGI. This CDR3 has 15 amino acids.

In its sample, this clonotype was seen a few times. This CDR3 is CASSIAASGRSEQFF. The CDR3 DNA is TGTGCCAGTAGTATAGCTGCTAGCGGGAGAAGTGAGCAGTTCTTC. The chain combines TRBV19 with TRBJ2-1, with 10 bases that match TRBD2. V was clipped by 1 base and J by 9 bases; unmatched bases: 6. Germline-derived CDR1 and CDR2 are LNHDA and SQIVND (reference sequence). The CDR3 length is 15 residues. The full variable domain, with the rest looked up from reference TRBV19 and TRBJ2-1, is DGGITQSPKYLFRKEGQNVTLSCEQNLNHDAMYWYRQDPGQGLRLIYYSQIVNDFQKGDIAEGYSVSREKKESFPLTVTSAQKNPTAFYLCASSIAASGRSEQFFGPGTRLTVL.

The V call is TRBV29-1, the J call TRBJ2-7; 10 bases map to TRBD1. Germline V gives CDR1 SQVTM, CDR2 ANQGSEA. J gave up 3 bases and V 2 bases, and 7 bases lay outside the gene matches. The CDR3 is made up of 15 amino acids. Here the CDR3 DNA reads TGCAGCGTTGAAACCGTGACAGGGGGCTTCTACGAGCAGTACTTC. It is translated as CSVETVTGGFYEQYF.

This sequence joins TRBV10-2 and TRBJ2-7; 7 bases agree with TRBD1. The CDR3 consists of 13 residues. CDR1 and CDR2 from the germline V gene are WSHSY and SAAADI. The trim removed 6 bases at V and 6 bases at J, leaving 8 bases unmatched. CDR3 protein: CASRPGTVGEQYF. CDR3 bases: TGCGCCAGCAGACCCGGGACAGTCGGCGAGCAGTACTTC.

This chain links TRBV19 with TRBJ2-2; D possibly uses TRBD1 or TRBD2 (6 bases each). Deletions cut 7 bases from V and 7 bases from J, with 13 bases between. Germline CDR1 is LNHDA and CDR2 is SQIVND (reference sequence). The CDR3 sequence is 13 residues long. The CDR3 coding sequence is TGTGCCAGTACCCCGGGGGCGATCGGGGAGCTGTTTTTT. Protein: CASTPGAIGELFF.

The chain combines TRBV20-1 with TRBJ2-1; TRBD2 matches 9 bases. Per the germline V gene, CDR1 is DFQATT and CDR2 is SNEGSKA (reference sequence). V was pared by 3 bases and J by 4 bases, with 4 bases of the junction left unmatched. This CDR3 comprises 14 residues. CDR3 sequence (DNA): TGCAGTGCTAGTCCTAGCGGGGAGTACAATGAGCAGTTCTTC. Translation: CSASPSGEYNEQFF.

The genes are TRBV6-6 and TRBJ2-1; D is undetermined. Per germline, CDR1 MNHNY and CDR2 SVGAGI (reference sequence). V was clipped by 4 bases and J by 1 base, with 8 bases between them. This CDR3 spans 14 amino acids. In DNA form, the CDR3 reads TGTGCCAGCAGTTCGACCCGGTCCTACAATGAGCAGTTCTTC. Translation: CASSSTRSYNEQFF.

The sample holds many counts of this clonotype. This chain links TRBV7-9 with TRBJ2-1; D unresolved. Germline V gives CDR1 SEHNR, CDR2 FQNEAQ (reference sequence). The CDR3 length is 14 residues. Trimming took off 5 bases at V and 3 bases at J, with 11 bases between the two ends. The CDR3 loop is CASSPSLHYNEQFF. CDR3 bases: TGTGCCAGCAGCCCTTCGCTCCACTACAATGAGCAGTTCTTC.

There are a few counts of this clonotype. The rearrangement joins TRBV24-1 to TRBJ1-5, with 8 nucleotides matching TRBD1. Germline CDR1 reads KGHDR; CDR2 reads SFDVKD. The CDR3 has 14 residues. V dropped 9 bases and J dropped 5; count of bases not matched to a gene: 8. CDR3 DNA sequence: TGTGCCACCGCGGACAGGGAGGGGTATCAGCCCCAGCATTTT. Its translation: CATADREGYQPQHF.

This clonotype was counted a single time. The genes are TRBV7-4 and TRBJ1-2; 8 positions match TRBD1. The CDR3 runs to 15 residues. Germline V CDR1 and CDR2: SGHVT, SQSDAQ. J lost 3 bases, V lost 1 base, and 4 bases had no gene match. DNA of the CDR3: TGTGCCAGCAGCTTAGGGACAGGGCCGCACTATGGCTACACCTTC. Its translation is CASSLGTGPHYGYTF.

The J gene is TRBJ2-7, the V gene TRBV7-2; perhaps TRBD1 as D (6 bases). Germline V lookup: CDR1 SGHTA, CDR2 FQGNSA. This CDR3 is 15 amino acids long. V lost 2 bases, J lost 3 bases, and 14 bases lay in between. The CDR3 bases are TGTGCCAGCAGCTTAACCCCCAGGGGTGGCTACGAGCAGTACTTC. It specifies CASSLTPRGGYEQYF.

The J gene is TRBJ2-1, the V gene TRBV7-2, with 7 bases identical to TRBD2. Germline assignment: CDR1 SGHTA and CDR2 FQGNSA. CDR3 size: 14 residues. V gave up 1 base and J gave up 9 bases; unmatched junction bases: 6. The CDR3 spells CASSLVWREFEQFF. As DNA, the CDR3 is TGTGCCAGCAGCTTAGTCTGGCGGGAGTTTGAGCAGTTCTTC.

The rearrangement joins TRBV7-6 to TRBJ2-1; 7 bases fit TRBD2. Germline CDR1 and CDR2: SGHVS and FNYEAQ. The CDR3 totals 15 residues. V gave up 1 base and J gave up 7 bases; unmatched junction bases: 7. The CDR3 sequence is CASSLGREFLNEQFF. As DNA, the CDR3 is TGTGCCAGCAGCTTAGGGCGGGAGTTCCTTAATGAGCAGTTCTTC.

This clonotype was seen a handful of times. CDR3 coding DNA: TGTGCCAGCAGCTTAGTTGGTTATCAGCCCCAGCATTTT. Translating it yields CASSLVGYQPQHF. The chain uses TRBV7-2 and TRBJ1-5; no reliable D call. Trimming left V 1 base short and J 5 bases short, with 6 bases between. The germline CDR1 and CDR2 sequences are SGHTA and FQGNSA. The CDR3 covers 13 residues.

This clonotype was counted only a few times. The chain combines TRBV6-2 or TRBV6-3 with TRBJ1-1, with D possibly being TRBD1 (6 bases). V dropped 7 bases and J dropped 1 base, with 22 bases sitting between them. In germline, CDR1 is MNHEY, CDR2 SVGEGT. The length of the CDR3 is 17 residues. The CDR3 DNA sequence: TGTGCCAGCACAGGGGTGGGGTGGTACGGAGCGAACACTGAAGCTTTCTTT. Encoded protein: CASTGVGWYGANTEAFF.